A selection of T cell receptor beta chains follows, all from one sample in a study of cytomegalovirus exposure and HLA in healthy donors. Here immunoSEQ multiplex PCR was the method, and the copy in TCRdb shows in-frame clones only, minus some. The sample has 150,000 or so clones; about 78% are singletons. Input material: PBMCs. The receptors come from a female donor in good health and CMV-seronegative. The CDR3 runs from the conserved cysteine through the conserved F or W. D genes are given only for firm matches. Not every row has a clone size; where given, it reads once, few, many or a size class.

abundance,v_gene,d_gene,j_gene,CDR3nt,CDR3aa
-,TRBV28,TRBD1,TRBJ1-2,TGTGCCAGCAGTGCCATAGGACAGGGGTATGGCTACACCTTC,CASSAIGQGYGYTF
-,TRBV6-1,-,TRBJ2-2,TGTGCCAGCAGTGAAACCCCGAGGGTTGACGGGGAGCTGTTTTTT,CASSETPRVDGELFF
-,TRBV6-5,-,TRBJ2-1,TGTGCCAGCAGTTCAACATTACGTTCCTACAATGAGCAGTTCTTC,CASSSTLRSYNEQFF
-,TRBV5-6,TRBD2,TRBJ2-1,TGTGCCAGCAGGCGACTAGCGGGAGGGCCTCAGTACAACAATGGGCAGTTCTTC,CASRRLAGGPQYNNGQFF
-,TRBV18,-,TRBJ2-2,TGTGCCAGCTCACCACCGCAGGGGCACAACACCGGGGAGCTGTTTTTT,CASSPPQGHNTGELFF
-,TRBV28,-,TRBJ2-1,TGTGCCAGCAGCACTCCTGGCCTCCGGGGGTTCTTC,CASSTPGLRGFF
-,TRBV5-1,-,TRBJ1-5,TGCGCCAGCAGAGAGGGAGACAATCAGCCCCAGCATTTT,CASREGDNQPQHF
-,TRBV9,TRBD2,TRBJ2-7,TGTGCCAGCAGCGTAGGTCCTAGCGGGAGTGTCTACGAGCAGTACTTC,CASSVGPSGSVYEQYF
-,TRBV4-3,-,TRBJ1-2,TGCGCCAGCAGCCAGGGCGAGGGGGTTTTGGGCTACACCTTC,CASSQGEGVLGYTF
-,TRBV5-1,TRBD2,TRBJ2-1,TGCGCCAGCAGCGACGGGACTAGCGGACACAATGAGCAGTTCTTC,CASSDGTSGHNEQFF
-,TRBV11-3,TRBD2,TRBJ2-1,TGTGCCAGCAGCTTAGATCCCTCTAGCGGGAGCTCCTACAATGAGCAGTTCTTC,CASSLDPSSGSSYNEQFF
-,TRBV9,TRBD2,TRBJ2-5,TGTGCCAGCAGCCCTGGGACTAGAAAGGAGACCCAGTACTTC,CASSPGTRKETQYF
-,TRBV7-8,-,TRBJ2-1,TGTGCCAGCAGCTCCCCCTCGGGTGAGCAGTTCTTC,CASSSPSGEQFF
-,TRBV6-1,TRBD1,TRBJ2-1,TGTGCCAGCAGTGCCGGACAGGGGGCGGGCAATGAGCAGTTCTTC,CASSAGQGAGNEQFF
-,TRBV2,-,TRBJ2-5,TGTGCCAGCGGTACATGGACAAAACAAGAGACCCAGTACTTC,CASGTWTKQETQYF
few,TRBV9,TRBD1,TRBJ2-2,TGTGCCAGCAGCCCTCCGACAGGGGAGTTCACCGGGGAGCTGTTTTTT,CASSPPTGEFTGELFF
-,TRBV18,TRBD2,TRBJ2-1,TGTGCCAGCTCACCGGTGCGGGAGGCCTACAATGAGCAGTTCTTC,CASSPVREAYNEQFF
-,TRBV10-3,TRBD2,TRBJ2-1,TGTGCCATCAGGGATAGCGGGAGGGGGTCCAATGAGCAGTTCTTC,CAIRDSGRGSNEQFF
-,TRBV7-3,-,TRBJ1-1,TGTGCCAGCGGGAGGGTGGGGGGAACTGAAGCTTTCTTT,CASGRVGGTEAFF
-,TRBV4-3,-,TRBJ1-2,TGCGCCAGCAGCCGGGGCGTCTATGGCTACACCTTC,CASSRGVYGYTF
-,TRBV11-3,TRBD2,TRBJ2-2,TGTGCCAGCAGCAATAGCGGGAGTTCGGGCGGGGAGCTGTTTTTT,CASSNSGSSGGELFF
few,TRBV7-9,-,TRBJ1-4,TGTGCCAGCAGCTTCCAGGGGAGGGGTGAAAAACTGTTTTTT,CASSFQGRGEKLFF
-,TRBV29-1,-,TRBJ1-2,TGCAGCGTTGCCCCAGACAGTACGGATGGCTACACCTTC,CSVAPDSTDGYTF
-,TRBV6-4,-,TRBJ2-2,TGTGCCAGCAGTGACTCGACTAACACCGGGGAGCTGTTTTTT,CASSDSTNTGELFF
once,TRBV9,-,TRBJ1-6,TGTGCCAGCTTAGGGGCAGACCACCCCAATAATTCACCCCTCCACTTT,CASLGADHPNNSPLHF
once,TRBV28,-,TRBJ1-1,TGTGCCAGCACCCAGACAGTGAACACTGAAGCTTTCTTT,CASTQTVNTEAFF
-,TRBV19,TRBD2,TRBJ2-7,TGTGCCAGTAGTACCCGACTAGCTCCAGACGAGCAGTACTTC,CASSTRLAPDEQYF
-,TRBV5-6,TRBD1,TRBJ2-5,TGTGCCAGCAGCTTGGGACAGGGTGGGGAGACCCAGTACTTC,CASSLGQGGETQYF
-,TRBV6-5,TRBD1,TRBJ2-6,TGTGCCAGCAGCACTACAGGGGATGGGGCCAACGTCCTGACTTTC,CASSTTGDGANVLTF
-,TRBV15,-,TRBJ2-4,TGTGCCACCAGCAGAGCCCTAAACATTCAGTACTTC,CATSRALNIQYF
once,TRBV29-1,TRBD2,TRBJ2-1,TGCAGCGTTGAATGGCCTAGCGGGAGCTCCTACAATGAGCAGTTCTTC,CSVEWPSGSSYNEQFF
-,TRBV7-9,TRBD1,TRBJ1-5,TGTGCCAGCAGCTTCACAGGGGTAGATCAGCCCCAGCATTTT,CASSFTGVDQPQHF
-,TRBV19,TRBD1,TRBJ1-1,TGTGCCAGTAGCCAAGGACAGGGATATGAAGCTTTCTTT,CASSQGQGYEAFF
-,TRBV4-1,-,TRBJ1-5,TGCGCCAGCAGTCGGACAGACAATCAGCCCCAGCATTTT,CASSRTDNQPQHF
-,TRBV25-1,-,TRBJ2-7,TGTGCCAGCAGCGGACAAAACTCCTACGAGCAGTACTTC,CASSGQNSYEQYF
-,TRBV2,TRBD1,TRBJ1-1,TGTGCCAGGAAAGACAGGGGCCGCACTGAAGCTTTCTTT,CARKDRGRTEAFF
-,TRBV6-5,TRBD1,TRBJ2-7,TGTGCCAGCAGTCCTTTGACAGGGACCTACGAGCAGTACTTC,CASSPLTGTYEQYF
-,TRBV6-1,TRBD1,TRBJ1-4,TGTGCCAGCATAGAGGGACAGGGGTATGAAAAACTGTTTTTT,CASIEGQGYEKLFF
-,TRBV7-8,-,TRBJ1-5,TGTGCCAGCAGTTTACAGGGTCGAAATCAGCCCCAGCATTTT,CASSLQGRNQPQHF
few,TRBV9,-,TRBJ2-7,TGTGCCAGCAGCGACAGGGATAGCTACGAGCAGTACTTC,CASSDRDSYEQYF
once,TRBV10-3,TRBD1,TRBJ2-2,TGTGCCATCAGTGTAGGGGGCGCAGGTACCGGGGAGCTGTTTTTT,CAISVGGAGTGELFF
-,TRBV5-5,TRBD1,TRBJ1-6,TGTGCCAGCAGGGTAGACAGGGGGGATTCACCCCTCCACTTT,CASRVDRGDSPLHF
-,TRBV2,TRBD1,TRBJ2-5,TGTGCCAGCAGCGCGGACAGGGCAGAAGAGACCCAGTACTTC,CASSADRAEETQYF
once,TRBV28,TRBD1,TRBJ2-3,TGTGCCAGCAGCGCGCAGGGGGCCTTCACAGATACGCAGTATTTT,CASSAQGAFTDTQYF
-,TRBV7-9,-,TRBJ1-2,TGTGCCAGCAGCTTAGGTGGTACAGTTAACTATGGCTACACCTTC,CASSLGGTVNYGYTF
-,TRBV29-1,TRBD2,TRBJ2-1,TGCAGCGTCCTCCTCAGCGGGAGCAGCAATGAGCAGTTCTTC,CSVLLSGSSNEQFF
few,TRBV18,TRBD1,TRBJ2-7,TGTGCCAGCTCACCTGGGACAGGGGGCTCCTACGAGCAGTACTTC,CASSPGTGGSYEQYF
-,TRBV4-3,TRBD2,TRBJ2-7,TGCGCCAGCAGCCTTGGACTAGCGGGAGGGAGCTCCTACGAGCAGTACTTC,CASSLGLAGGSSYEQYF
-,TRBV5-1,-,TRBJ1-1,TGCGCCAGCAGCGTTGCAGGGCGTCACACTGAAGCTTTCTTT,CASSVAGRHTEAFF
-,TRBV11-2,TRBD2,TRBJ2-1,TGTGCCAGCAGCTTAGGTGCTAGCGGGAACTACAATGAGCAGTTCTTC,CASSLGASGNYNEQFF
-,TRBV19,-,TRBJ1-2,TGTGCCAGTAGCACCGGGACACGCTATGGCTACACCTTC,CASSTGTRYGYTF
-,TRBV30,-,TRBJ1-2,TGTGCCTGGGCCCGAGGGCCGGGATCGAACTATGGCTACACCTTC,CAWARGPGSNYGYTF
once,TRBV29-1,-,TRBJ2-7,TGCAGCGTTGGCGGGGACAGCACCTACGAGCAGTACTTC,CSVGGDSTYEQYF
-,TRBV19,-,TRBJ1-1,TGTGCCAGTAATGTCAGGGGTAATACTGAAGCTTTCTTT,CASNVRGNTEAFF
-,TRBV9,TRBD1,TRBJ1-2,TGTGCCAGCAGCGAGGGGGGACAGGGGGCGTCCCGTGGCTACACCTTC,CASSEGGQGASRGYTF
-,TRBV2,-,TRBJ2-5,TGTGCCAGCAGTCTAGAGGAGACCCAGTACTTC,CASSLEETQYF
-,TRBV7-2,TRBD1,TRBJ2-7,TGTGCCAGCAGCTTATCCTGGACAGGGGCTTCCTACGAGCAGTACTTC,CASSLSWTGASYEQYF